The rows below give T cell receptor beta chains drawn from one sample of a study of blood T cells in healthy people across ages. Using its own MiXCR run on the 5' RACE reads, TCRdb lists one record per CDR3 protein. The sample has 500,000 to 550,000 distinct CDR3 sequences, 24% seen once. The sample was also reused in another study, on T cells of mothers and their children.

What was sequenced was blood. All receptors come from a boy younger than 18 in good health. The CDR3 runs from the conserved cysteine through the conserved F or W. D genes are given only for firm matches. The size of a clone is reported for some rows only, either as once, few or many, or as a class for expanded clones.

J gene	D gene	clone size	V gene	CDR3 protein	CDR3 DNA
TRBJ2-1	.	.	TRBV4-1	CASSHIAFSWHEQFF	TGCGCCAGCAGCCATATAGCTTTTAGCTGGCATGAGCAGTTCTTC
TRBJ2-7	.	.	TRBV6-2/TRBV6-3	CASMRSPSYEQYF	TGTGCCAGCATGAGGTCCCCCTCCTACGAGCAGTACTTC
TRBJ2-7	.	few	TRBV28	CASSSLAGQPTYEQYF	TGTGCCAGCAGTTCCTTAGCGGGACAGCCAACCTACGAGCAGTACTTC
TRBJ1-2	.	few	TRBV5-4	CASSFTNSGSGGYTF	TGTGCCAGCAGCTTCACCAATTCAGGTTCCGGTGGCTACACCTTC
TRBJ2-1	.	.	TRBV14	CASSQRLAADNEQFF	TGTGCCAGCAGCCAACGGCTAGCAGCCGACAATGAGCAGTTCTTC
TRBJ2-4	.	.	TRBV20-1	CSAIRGGTHQYF	TGCAGTGCTATTAGGGGGGGGACACATCAGTACTTC
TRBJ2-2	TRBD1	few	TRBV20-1	CSASRDRGLTGELFF	TGCAGTGCTAGTCGGGACAGGGGGCTCACCGGGGAGCTGTTTTTT
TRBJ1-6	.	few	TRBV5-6	CASSKGRTNSPLHF	TGTGCCAGCAGCAAAGGACGGACGAATTCACCCCTCCACTTT
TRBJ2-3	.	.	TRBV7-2	CASSGGKGTDTQYF	TGTGCCAGCAGCGGGGGAAAGGGCACAGATACGCAGTATTTT
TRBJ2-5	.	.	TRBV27	CASSLKGPGETQYF	TGTGCTAGCAGTTTGAAGGGACCTGGGGAGACCCAGTACTTC
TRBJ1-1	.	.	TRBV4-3	CASSQGVGLGTEAFF	TGCGCCAGCAGCCAAGGCGTGGGGTTGGGCACTGAAGCTTTCTTT
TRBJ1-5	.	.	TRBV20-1	CSVSGINQPQHF	TGCAGTGTTTCAGGCATCAATCAGCCCCAGCATTTT
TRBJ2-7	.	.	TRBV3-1	CASSQRGEQYF	TGTGCCAGCAGCCAGCGTGGAGAGCAGTACTTC
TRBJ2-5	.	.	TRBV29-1	CSVEVVRETQYF	TGCAGCGTTGAAGTAGTGAGAGAGACCCAGTACTTC
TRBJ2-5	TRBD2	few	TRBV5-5	CASSLAWASGGRETQYF	TGTGCCAGCAGCTTGGCCTGGGCTAGCGGGGGTAGAGAGACCCAGTACTTC
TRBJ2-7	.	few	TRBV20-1	CSAAGFLTYEQYF	TGCAGTGCTGCGGGGTTCCTCACCTACGAGCAGTACTTC
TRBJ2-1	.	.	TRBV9	CASSVGYFNEQFF	TGTGCCAGCAGCGTAGGGTATTTCAATGAGCAGTTCTTC
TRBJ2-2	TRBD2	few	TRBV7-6	CASSLGLGHTGELFF	TGTGCCAGCAGCCTAGGACTAGGGCACACCGGGGAGCTGTTTTTT
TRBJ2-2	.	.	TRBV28	CASSVRRNTGELFF	TGTGCCAGCAGCGTTCGACGGAACACCGGGGAGCTGTTTTTT
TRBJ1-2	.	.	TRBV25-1	CASIPAGQFLGYTF	TGTGCCAGCATCCCTGCCGGCCAGTTCCTAGGCTACACCTTC
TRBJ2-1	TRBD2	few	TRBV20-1	CSATLAGVYYNEQFF	TGCAGTGCTACACTAGCGGGAGTGTACTACAATGAGCAGTTCTTC
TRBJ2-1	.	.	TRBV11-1	CASSRGGELANNEQFF	TGTGCCAGCAGCCGTGGTGGCGAATTAGCTAACAATGAGCAGTTCTTC
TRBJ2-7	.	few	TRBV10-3	CAISDAAGWYEQYF	TGTGCCATCAGTGATGCAGCAGGGTGGTACGAGCAGTACTTC
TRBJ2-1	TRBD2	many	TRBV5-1	CASSWGSTSGYLSSYNEQFF	TGCGCCAGCAGCTGGGGAAGTACTAGCGGGTACCTGAGCTCCTACAATGAGCAGTTCTTC
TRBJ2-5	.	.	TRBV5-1	CASSGPRETQYF	TGCGCCAGCAGCGGACCCCGGGAGACCCAGTACTTC
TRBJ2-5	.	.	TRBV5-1	CASSPNITPDRYQEIQYF	TGCGCCAGCAGCCCTAACATTACGCCAGATAGGTACCAAGAGATCCAGTACTTC
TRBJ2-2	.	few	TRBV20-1	CSARWGGELFF	TGCAGTGCTAGGTGGGGCGGGGAGCTGTTTTTT
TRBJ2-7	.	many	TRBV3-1	CASSDRYEQYF	TGTGCCAGCAGCGACCGGTACGAGCAGTACTTC
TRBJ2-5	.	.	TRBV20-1	CSARDSEETQYF	TGCAGTGCTAGAGATTCCGAAGAGACCCAGTACTTC
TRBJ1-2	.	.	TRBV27	CASSRRRDSNYGFTF	TGTGCCAGCAGCCGACGAAGAGATTCTAACTATGGCTTCACCTTC
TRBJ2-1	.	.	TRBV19	CASSTLQESSYNEQFF	TGTGCCAGTAGTACTTTACAGGAGAGCTCCTACAATGAGCAGTTCTTC
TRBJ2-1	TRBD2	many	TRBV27	CASSPGTSGNNEQFF	TGTGCCAGCAGCCCCGGGACTAGCGGAAACAATGAGCAGTTCTTC
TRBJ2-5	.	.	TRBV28	CASSAPPALETQYF	TGTGCCAGCAGTGCACCCCCGGCCCTAGAGACCCAGTACTTC
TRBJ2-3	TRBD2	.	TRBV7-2	CASSLAEGLAGNTDTQYF	TGTGCCAGCAGCTTAGCAGAGGGACTAGCGGGTAACACAGATACGCAGTATTTT
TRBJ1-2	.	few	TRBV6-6	CASDRQGPHGYTF	TGTGCCAGCGATCGGCAGGGGCCACATGGCTACACCTTC
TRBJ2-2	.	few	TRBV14	CASSRYRNTGELFF	TGTGCCAGCAGCCGATACAGGAACACCGGGGAGCTGTTTTTT
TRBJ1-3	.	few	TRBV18	CASSPTGPIPSSGNTIYF	TGTGCCAGCTCACCAACGGGACCCATACCCTCCTCTGGAAACACCATATATTTT
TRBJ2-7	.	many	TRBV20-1	CSAMGEGVEQYF	TGCAGTGCCATGGGGGAGGGGGTCGAGCAGTACTTC
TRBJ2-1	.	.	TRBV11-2	CASSLLRSRGDEQFF	TGTGCCAGCAGCTTATTGCGGTCCCGGGGCGATGAGCAGTTCTTC
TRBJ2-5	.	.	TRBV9	CASNVTEGLGETQYF	TGTGCCAGCAACGTCACAGAGGGTCTGGGGGAGACCCAGTACTTC
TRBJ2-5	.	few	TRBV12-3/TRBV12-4	CASSRTLAETQYF	TGTGCCAGCAGTAGGACCCTGGCGGAGACCCAGTACTTC
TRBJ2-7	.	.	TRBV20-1	CSARASGSYEQYF	TGCAGTGCTAGAGCGAGCGGCTCCTACGAGCAGTACTTC
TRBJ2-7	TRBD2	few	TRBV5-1	CASSSGLELPYEQYF	TGCGCCAGCAGTTCGGGACTAGAATTACCCTACGAGCAGTACTTC
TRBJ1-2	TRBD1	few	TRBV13	CASSDRQGANYGYTF	TGTGCCAGCAGCGATAGACAGGGGGCTAACTATGGCTACACCTTC